This T cell receptor (beta chain) is drawn from a study of identical twins. Study-level results: Conclusions relied on cross-sectional statistical analysis, not following the same donors. Beta out-of-frame twin sharing showed a weaker excess.

This clonotype was seen more than once but under ten times. No antigen is known for it. It was template switching that added a universal primer site, and there were unique molecular identifiers on the cDNA. TCRdb independently ran MiXCR on the 5' RACE reads; one entry per CDR3 protein. The data contain 550,000 to 700,000 distinct CDR3 sequences, roughly 9.9% of them singletons. All donors comprised healthy Caucasians. The same specimen was also included in a second study, on yellow fever vaccine responses in identical twins.

Material: PBMCs. This clonotype originated in a woman between 18 and 29 years old in good health.

The CDR3 loop reads CASSEVDGYEQYF. The CDR3 DNA reads as TGTGCCAGCTCGGAGGTTGATGGGTACGAGCAGTACTTC. The chain links TRBV18 to TRBJ2-7; D possibly corresponds to TRBD2 (5 bases). V was cut by 6 bases and J by 4 bases, with 13 bases left in between. There are 13 residues in the CDR3. Looked up from germline, CDR1 is KGHSH and CDR2 is LQKENI.